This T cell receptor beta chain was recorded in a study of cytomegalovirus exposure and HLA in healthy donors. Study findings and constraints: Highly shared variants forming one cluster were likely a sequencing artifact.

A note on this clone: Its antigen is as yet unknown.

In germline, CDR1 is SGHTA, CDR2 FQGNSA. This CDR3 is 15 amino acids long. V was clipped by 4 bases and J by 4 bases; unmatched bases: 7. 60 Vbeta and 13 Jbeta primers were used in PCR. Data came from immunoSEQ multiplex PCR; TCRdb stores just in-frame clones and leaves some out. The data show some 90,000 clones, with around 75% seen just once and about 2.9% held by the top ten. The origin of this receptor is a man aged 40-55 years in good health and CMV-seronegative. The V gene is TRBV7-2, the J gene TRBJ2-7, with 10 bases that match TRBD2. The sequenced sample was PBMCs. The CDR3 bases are TGTGCCAGCAGCTCCCAGCGGGGGGGGCGGTACGAGCAGTACTTC. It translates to CASSSQRGGRYEQYF.